This TCR beta chain is from a study of beta chain features in type 1 diabetes. The entirety of the isolated RNA underwent reverse transcription, so expressed TCRB transcripts were sequenced. Data came from immunoSEQ multiplex PCR; TCRdb stores just in-frame clones and leaves some out. The sample includes approximately 170,000 clones, 7% to 9% seen only once; the top ten take under 0.55%. This clone has just a few counts. The antigen remains unidentified. Study outcomes and limitations: Moderate yet significant TCRB CDR3 shortening was seen in Type 1 diabetes patients in all four CD4+ subsets. Sequencing used cDNA, and cells with high TCR expression could therefore be over-represented. Compared to healthy donors, patients appeared to have naive, central memory and Treg TCRB repertoires that were more alike.

The sequence was obtained from a man younger than 35 with type 1 diabetes. Sequenced material: central memory CD4+ T cells from blood.

CDR3 nucleotides: TGCGCCAGCAGCTTGCCTAGCGGGATCGGAGATACGCAGTATTTT. This gives the protein CASSLPSGIGDTQYF. The V and J genes are TRBV5-1 and TRBJ2-3; 9 bases are a match to TRBD2. J gave up 5 bases and V 1 base, and 5 bases lay outside the gene matches. The CDR3 has 15 residues. Per the germline V gene, CDR1 is SGHRS and CDR2 is YFSETQ. Looking up the rest from reference TRBV5-1 and TRBJ2-3 gives the full variable domain: KAGVTQTPRYLIKTRGQQVTLSCSPISGHRSVSWYQQTPGQGLQFLFEYFSETQRNKGNFPGRFSGRQFSNSRSEMNVSTLELGDSALYLCASSLPSGIGDTQYFGPGTRLTVL.